The rows below give T cell receptor beta chains drawn from one sample of a study of blood T cell repertoires in COVID-19. The repertoire was sequenced with immunoSEQ multiplex PCR; TCRdb's copy has only in-frame clones and lacks some. Of about 59,000 clones in the sample, approximately 80% were seen once. Sample: peripheral blood. The source is a woman aged 80 or over with active or convalescent COVID-19. Each CDR3 is given with its conserved first and last residue. The D gene is left open where the match is weak. The listing skips clone size in some rows; elsewhere it reads once, few, many or a size class.

CDR3 length | J gene | V gene | D gene | clone size | CDR3 DNA | CDR3 protein
15 | TRBJ1-6 | TRBV7-2 | - | - | TGTGCCAGCAGCGCTCATGGGCCGCATAATTCACCCCTCCACTTT | CASSAHGPHNSPLHF
14 | TRBJ1-2 | TRBV6-5 | - | - | TGTGCCAGCAGTTCCCAACAGGGAGACTATGGCTACACCTTC | CASSSQQGDYGYTF
14 | TRBJ1-4 | TRBV7-9 | TRBD1 | - | TGTGCCAGCAGCCCGGGGACAGGGCAAGAAAAACTGTTTTTT | CASSPGTGQEKLFF
14 | TRBJ2-5 | TRBV19 | TRBD1 | - | TGTGCCAGTAGTGTAACAGGGGGCGAGGAGACCCAGTACTTC | CASSVTGGEETQYF
15 | TRBJ1-2 | TRBV4-3 | - | - | TGCGCCAGCAGCCAAGGGGCGAGGACAGAACTTGGCTACACCTTC | CASSQGARTELGYTF
16 | TRBJ2-1 | TRBV2 | - | - | TGTGCCACGAGCGGGACACCCGAGGGTGTATACAATGAGCAGTTCTTC | CATSGTPEGVYNEQFF
15 | TRBJ2-5 | TRBV2 | TRBD2 | - | TGTGCCAGCAGTGGGGCTAGCGGGGGGGAAGAGACCCAGTACTTC | CASSGASGGEETQYF
17 | TRBJ1-1 | TRBV4-3 | - | - | TGCGCCAGCAGCCAAGATTATTGGGGCAGCCTGAACACTGAAGCTTTCTTT | CASSQDYWGSLNTEAFF
17 | TRBJ1-3 | TRBV16 | TRBD1 | - | TGTGCCAGCAGCCAATCATTGCAGGGGGTTTCTGGAAACACCATATATTTT | CASSQSLQGVSGNTIYF
16 | TRBJ2-3 | TRBV5-8 | - | - | TGTGCCAGCCCTCAGGGACTGACGGCAATCACAGATACGCAGTATTTT | CASPQGLTAITDTQYF
13 | TRBJ2-3 | TRBV12-3/TRBV12-4 | TRBD1 | once | TGTGCCAGCAGTTGGGACAGGGGTGATACGCAGTATTTT | CASSWDRGDTQYF
14 | TRBJ2-3 | TRBV10-3 | TRBD2 | - | TGTGCCGGCTGCGCGGGGGGGCATACAGATACGCAGTATTTT | CAGCAGGHTDTQYF
12 | TRBJ2-7 | TRBV12-3/TRBV12-4 | - | - | TGTGCCAGCAATCTTCCGGGTGGCGAGCAGTACTTC | CASNLPGGEQYF
16 | TRBJ2-7 | TRBV6-5 | TRBD1 | few | TGTGCCAGCAGTTACTCCGGACAGGGGGCTAAGTCGGAGCAGTACTTC | CASSYSGQGAKSEQYF
15 | TRBJ1-3 | TRBV5-6 | - | - | TGTGCCAGCAGCTTGGCGCTGGGCACTGGAAACACCATATATTTT | CASSLALGTGNTIYF
13 | TRBJ1-2 | TRBV6-2/TRBV6-3 | - | - | TGTGCCAGCAGTAAGGACAACGCCTATGGCTACACCTTC | CASSKDNAYGYTF
16 | TRBJ2-2 | TRBV5-8 | TRBD1 | - | TGTGCCAGCAGCTCAACTGGGACAGGGGTCCACGGGGAGCTGTTTTTT | CASSSTGTGVHGELFF
14 | TRBJ1-3 | TRBV5-1 | - | - | TGCGCCAGCAGCCCCTCGGGGGGAGGAAACACCATATATTTT | CASSPSGGGNTIYF
15 | TRBJ2-1 | TRBV19 | - | - | TGTGCCAGTAGTATACGGGACATATCCTACAATGAGCAGTTCTTC | CASSIRDISYNEQFF
11 | TRBJ2-3 | TRBV20-1 | - | - | TGCAGTGCTAAACGGGACATCACGCAGTATTTT | CSAKRDITQYF
15 | TRBJ2-1 | TRBV10-3 | TRBD2 | - | TGTGCCGCCCGAGGGGCTAGCGGGGGGGGCAATGAGCAGTTCTTC | CAARGASGGGNEQFF
15 | TRBJ2-3 | TRBV27 | - | few | TGTGCCAGCAGCTACAAGACACTTAGCACAGATACGCAGTATTTT | CASSYKTLSTDTQYF
13 | TRBJ2-3 | TRBV28 | TRBD1 | - | TGTGCCAGCGGTATACAGGGGGCAGATACGCAGTATTTT | CASGIQGADTQYF
16 | TRBJ1-4 | TRBV4-1 | - | - | TGCGCCAGCAGCCAAGGTCCACGCGCAACTAATGAAAAACTGTTTTTT | CASSQGPRATNEKLFF
14 | TRBJ1-5 | TRBV7-2 | - | - | TGTGCCAGCGAAATGACCAGGGGTGGTCAGCCCCAGCATTTT | CASEMTRGGQPQHF
13 | TRBJ1-1 | TRBV28 | TRBD1 | - | TGTGCCAGCAGACTACCGGGACAGAGTGAAGCTTTCTTT | CASRLPGQSEAFF
16 | TRBJ2-7 | TRBV11-1 | - | - | TGTGCCAGCAGCGCGAGCCTGGGACACGCTCGGGACGAGCAGTACTTC | CASSASLGHARDEQYF
13 | TRBJ1-1 | TRBV6-5 | TRBD1 | once | TGTGCCAGCAGCTCACACAGGGGTGCTGAAGCTTTCTTT | CASSSHRGAEAFF
15 | TRBJ1-2 | TRBV5-4 | - | - | TGTGCCAGCAGCCCAACCGGCGGGGACGTTTATGGCTACACCTTC | CASSPTGGDVYGYTF